A selection of T cell receptor beta chains follows, all from one sample in a study of control samples from healthy donors and cancer patients. Assay: immunoSEQ multiplex PCR; the TCRdb copy retains only in-frame clones and omits some. Counted here are around 70,000 clones, less than 95% occurring once; the ten biggest clones make up under 3.5%. The sample consisted of blood. These TCRs come from a woman aged 25 to 39 in good health. The CDR3 runs from the conserved cysteine through the conserved F or W. D genes are given only for firm matches. Part of the rows lack a size; the others show once, few, many or a class for expanded clones.

CATSDRRFNYGYTF	TGTGCCACCAGTGATAGGAGATTCAACTATGGCTACACCTTC	-	14	TRBV24-1	TRBJ1-2	-
CASSQDWDTTGELFF	TGTGCCAGCAGCCAAGATTGGGATACCACCGGGGAGCTGTTTTTT	-	15	TRBV4-2	TRBJ2-2	-
CASSLGLAGREQFF	TGTGCCAGCAGCTTGGGACTAGCTGGGCGTGAGCAGTTCTTC	TRBD2	14	TRBV5-8	TRBJ2-1	-
CASSSLGGGQETQYF	TGTGCCAGCAGCTCCCTCGGGGGGGGCCAAGAGACCCAGTACTTC	TRBD2	15	TRBV7-3	TRBJ2-5	-
CASSQLSGELFF	TGTGCCAGCAGCCAGCTTAGCGGGGAGCTGTTTTTT	-	12	TRBV2	TRBJ2-2	-
CASSSPGQGNRRPEKLFF	TGTGCCAGCAGCTCTCCCGGACAGGGGAACCGTAGGCCTGAAAAACTGTTTTTT	TRBD1	18	TRBV7-2	TRBJ1-4	-
CASSLESGELFF	TGTGCCAGCAGCTTAGAGAGCGGGGAGCTGTTTTTT	-	12	TRBV7-3	TRBJ2-2	-
CASSLDQGETLF	TGTGCCAGCAGCTTAGATCAGGGGGAAACCCTCTTC	TRBD1	12	TRBV7-2	TRBJ1-2	-
CATSDENRVGGYTF	TGTGCCACCAGTGACGAAAACAGGGTAGGAGGCTACACCTTC	-	14	TRBV24-1	TRBJ1-2	-
CASSPGLGDGQFF	TGTGCCAGCAGTCCGGGGCTAGGGGACGGGCAGTTCTTC	-	13	TRBV6-5	TRBJ2-1	-
CASSMPPGGTDTQYF	TGTGCCAGTAGTATGCCTCCGGGGGGGACAGATACGCAGTATTTT	TRBD2	15	TRBV19	TRBJ2-3	-
CASSWDRMNTEAFF	TGTGCCAGTAGTTGGGACAGAATGAACACTGAAGCTTTCTTT	TRBD1	14	TRBV19	TRBJ1-1	-
CASSLTGTAGETQYF	TGTGCCAGCAGCCTTACCGGGACAGCGGGAGAGACCCAGTACTTC	-	15	TRBV7-2	TRBJ2-5	-
CASSIGAGNNQPQHF	TGTGCCAGTAGTATAGGGGCAGGTAACAATCAGCCCCAGCATTTT	-	15	TRBV19	TRBJ1-5	-
CAWSIGGQGHQPQHF	TGTGCCTGGAGTATAGGGGGACAGGGGCATCAGCCCCAGCATTTT	TRBD1	15	TRBV30	TRBJ1-5	few
CASRNLGGLGEAFF	TGTGCCAGTCGCAACCTGGGGGGTCTGGGTGAAGCTTTCTTT	-	14	TRBV19	TRBJ1-1	-
CASRLTGGMNTEAFF	TGTGCCAGCAGACTAACGGGGGGTATGAACACTGAAGCTTTCTTT	-	15	TRBV27	TRBJ1-1	-
CASSLGLAGVETQYF	TGTGCCAGCAGCCTGGGACTAGCGGGGGTCGAGACCCAGTACTTC	TRBD2	15	TRBV7-9	TRBJ2-5	-
CASGTDGQPQHF	TGTGCCAGCGGGACTGATGGTCAGCCCCAGCATTTT	-	12	TRBV2	TRBJ1-5	-
CASSLMARDGGGAGGYTF	TGTGCCAGCAGCTTAATGGCGAGGGACGGAGGCGGGGCGGGAGGCTACACCTTC	-	18	TRBV7-6	TRBJ1-2	-
CASTHALLGTGEGGELFF	TGTGCCAGCACCCACGCGCTCCTCGGGACAGGGGAGGGCGGGGAGCTGTTTTTT	TRBD1	18	TRBV7-2	TRBJ2-2	-
CASSYSSGGYGYTF	TGTGCCAGCAGTTACTCGTCAGGGGGCTATGGCTACACCTTC	TRBD1	14	TRBV6-5	TRBJ1-2	-
CASIQGQYNSPLHF	TGTGCCAGCATCCAGGGACAGTATAATTCACCCCTCCACTTT	TRBD1	14	TRBV28	TRBJ1-6	-
CASIANGQDTEAFF	TGCGCCAGCATCGCTAACGGACAGGACACTGAAGCTTTCTTT	TRBD1	14	TRBV10-1	TRBJ1-1	-
CASLPTYEQYF	TGTGCCAGCTTACCCACCTACGAGCAGTACTTC	-	11	TRBV19	TRBJ2-7	once
CASSYRGQGTEKLFF	TGTGCCAGCAGTTACAGGGGACAGGGGACTGAAAAACTGTTTTTT	TRBD1	15	TRBV6-6	TRBJ1-4	-
CASRKGTAEDQAQHF	TGCGCCAGCAGAAAGGGTACGGCCGAGGATCAAGCCCAGCATTTT	-	15	TRBV10-2	TRBJ1-5	-
CASSTDTEAFF	TGTGCCAGCAGTACCGACACTGAAGCTTTCTTT	-	11	TRBV6-5	TRBJ1-1	-
CASRDREHQPQHF	TGTGCCAGCAGGGACAGGGAGCATCAGCCCCAGCATTTT	TRBD1	13	TRBV6-4	TRBJ1-5	-
CASRDRGPSNQPQHF	TGTGCCAGCAGGGACAGGGGACCTAGCAATCAGCCCCAGCATTTT	TRBD1	15	TRBV6-5	TRBJ1-5	-
CASSFILGNTIYF	TGTGCCAGCAGCTTCATTCTTGGAAACACCATATATTTT	-	13	TRBV7-9	TRBJ1-3	-
CASSASIVDTEQFF	TGTGCCAGCAGCGCCAGCATCGTCGACACTGAGCAGTTCTTC	-	14	TRBV11-2	TRBJ2-1	-
CASSTREPGDGYTF	TGTGCCAGCAGCACCCGAGAGCCTGGGGATGGCTACACCTTC	-	14	TRBV13	TRBJ1-2	-
CSASSGGRETQYF	TGCAGTGCTAGTTCGGGGGGCAGGGAGACCCAGTACTTC	-	13	TRBV20-1	TRBJ2-5	-
CAWKQLNEKLFF	TGTGCCTGGAAACAGCTTAATGAAAAACTGTTTTTT	-	12	TRBV30	TRBJ1-4	once
CASSPGQGLDGELFF	TGTGCCAGCAGTCCGGGACAGGGGCTTGACGGGGAGCTGTTTTTT	TRBD1	15	TRBV2	TRBJ2-2	-
CASSEADRVYGYTF	TGTGCCAGCAGTGAAGCCGACAGGGTGTATGGCTACACCTTC	TRBD1	14	TRBV6-1	TRBJ1-2	-
CASSTFSYGYTF	TGTGCCAGTAGTACCTTTTCCTATGGCTACACCTTC	-	12	TRBV19	TRBJ1-2	-
CASSEVSGGGYTF	TGTGCCAGCAGTGAAGTGTCAGGGGGAGGCTACACCTTC	TRBD1	13	TRBV6-1	TRBJ1-2	-
CASNGKSGNTIYF	TGTGCCAGCAATGGTAAAAGTGGAAACACCATATATTTT	-	13	TRBV5-6	TRBJ1-3	-
CASSMRVSFTEAFF	TGTGCCAGTAGTATGCGGGTTTCATTCACTGAAGCTTTCTTT	-	14	TRBV19	TRBJ1-1	once
CASRQGDGSYNEQFF	TGTGCCAGCCGTCAGGGGGACGGCTCCTACAATGAGCAGTTCTTC	TRBD1	15	TRBV2	TRBJ2-1	-
CATGLQETQYF	TGTGCAACAGGACTCCAAGAGACCCAGTACTTC	-	11	TRBV2	TRBJ2-5	-
CATSRGTGVMNTEAFF	TGTGCCACCAGCAGGGGGACAGGGGTGATGAACACTGAAGCTTTCTTT	TRBD1	16	TRBV15	TRBJ1-1	-
CASGGDQIYNEQFF	TGTGCCAGCGGAGGCGACCAAATCTACAATGAGCAGTTCTTC	-	14	TRBV28	TRBJ2-1	-
CASSLGGVAYNEQFF	TGTGCCAGCAGCTTAGGGGGGGTCGCCTACAATGAGCAGTTCTTC	-	15	TRBV7-6	TRBJ2-1	-
CASSRTGHEQYF	TGTGCCAGCAGCCGTACAGGGCACGAGCAGTACTTC	-	12	TRBV6-5	TRBJ2-7	-
CASSGSAGTIYNEQFF	TGTGCCAGCAGCGGCTCCGCGGGGACCATCTACAATGAGCAGTTCTTC	-	16	TRBV5-5	TRBJ2-1	-
CANKAGQGHGYTF	TGTGCCAACAAAGCGGGACAGGGACATGGCTACACCTTC	TRBD1	13	TRBV15	TRBJ1-2	-
CASSEGSRGGEKLFF	TGTGCCAGCAGTGAAGGTTCCAGGGGCGGCGAAAAACTGTTTTTT	-	15	TRBV2	TRBJ1-4	once
CASTEDRGRLGEQYF	TGTGCCAGCACGGAGGACAGGGGGCGTTTAGGCGAGCAGTACTTC	TRBD1	15	TRBV28	TRBJ2-7	once
CASSKIGLAGGYAKNIQYF	TGTGCCAGCAGCAAGATCGGACTAGCGGGGGGGTATGCCAAAAACATTCAGTACTTC	TRBD2	19	TRBV7-2	TRBJ2-4	-
CATSDWDRAYGYTF	TGTGCCACCAGTGATTGGGACAGGGCCTATGGCTACACCTTC	TRBD1	14	TRBV24-1	TRBJ1-2	-
CAWSSAGGNTEAFF	TGTGCCTGGAGTTCAGCAGGGGGCAACACTGAAGCTTTCTTT	TRBD1	14	TRBV30	TRBJ1-1	-
CANRFQGRNSPLHF	TGTGCCAACCGGTTCCAGGGTCGGAATTCACCCCTCCACTTT	-	14	TRBV2	TRBJ1-6	-
CAWTIRTALSGNTIYF	TGTGCCTGGACGATCCGGACAGCGCTCTCTGGAAACACCATATATTTT	-	16	TRBV30	TRBJ1-3	-
CASSRDAASYNEQFF	TGTGCCAGCAGTCGGGACGCTGCCTCCTACAATGAGCAGTTCTTC	-	15	TRBV6-5	TRBJ2-1	-
CASSQTGAQTYGYTF	TGTGCCAGCAGCCAAACGGGGGCGCAGACCTATGGCTACACCTTC	-	15	TRBV3-1/TRBV3-2	TRBJ1-2	few
CASRLAGNYNEQFF	TGTGCCAGCAGGCTAGCGGGCAATTACAATGAGCAGTTCTTC	TRBD2	14	TRBV4-2	TRBJ2-1	once